These 14 T cell receptor beta chains were all obtained from the same sample, sequenced in a study of graft-versus-host responses after intestinal transplantation. Clones were read by immunoSEQ multiplex PCR, and TCRdb kept only the in-frame ones, dropping some. Of 60,000 to 65,000 clones listed, approximately 91% are singletons. Grafts had their tissue processed, releasing intraepithelial and lamina propria lymphocytes. Sequenced material: ileum tissue, taken roughly 390 days after transplant. The receptors here all came from a human patient who received an intestinal transplant, so some T cells may come from the graft donor.

The V gene is TRBV6-6, the J gene TRBJ2-7; TRBD1 agrees at 7 bases. The CDR3 has 14 residues. CDR1 MNHNY and CDR2 SVGAGI come from the germline V gene (reference sequence). The trim removed 0 bases at V and 4 bases at J, leaving 3 bases unmatched. The CDR3 here is CASSYSGTEYEQYF. As DNA, the CDR3 is TGTGCCAGCAGTTACTCTGGGACAGAATACGAGCAGTACTTC.

The chain is built from TRBV4-2 and TRBJ2-3; TRBD2 aligns across 11 bases. This CDR3 is built from 18 residues. Germline V gene lookup returns CDR1 LGHNA and CDR2 YNFKEQ. Trimming removed 3 bases from V and 3 bases from J; junction bases left unmatched: 11. This CDR3 is CASSHEGTSGSSTDTQYF. The CDR3 DNA follows: TGTGCCAGCAGCCACGAGGGAACTAGCGGGAGTAGTACAGATACGCAGTATTTT.

This chain uses TRBV11-1 with TRBJ1-6, with unresolved D. Looked up from germline, CDR1 is SGHAT and CDR2 is FQDESV (reference sequence). The CDR3 has 15 amino acids. The V and J ends lost 1 base and 3 bases respectively, with 7 bases between them. The CDR3 is CASSLDGDYNSPLHF. The CDR3 DNA follows: TGTGCCAGCAGCTTAGATGGAGACTATAATTCACCCCTCCACTTT. The full variable domain, rest sourced from reference TRBV11-1 and TRBJ1-6, is EAEVAQSPRYKITEKSQAVAFWCDPISGHATLYWYRQILGQGPELLVQFQDESVVDDSQLPKDRFSAERLKGVDSTLKIQPAELGDSAMYLCASSLDGDYNSPLHFGNGTRLTVT.

This clone came up a few times. The rearrangement uses TRBV13 and TRBJ2-1; 7 nucleotides align to TRBD2. J lost 4 bases, V lost 6 bases, and 9 bases had no gene match. This CDR3 has 15 amino acids. The germline V gene encodes CDR1 PRHDT and CDR2 FYEKMQ (reference sequence). Here the CDR3 reads CASSLNGGRYNEQFF. CDR3 DNA: TGTGCCAGCAGTCTCAACGGGGGGAGGTACAATGAGCAGTTCTTC.

The chain recombines TRBV29-1 with TRBJ2-5; the match to TRBD1 covers 8 bases. The end of the DNA aligns better with TRBJ2-7, so the J call may be wrong. The V gene's germline CDR1 is SQVTM and CDR2 ANQGSEA. The CDR3 extends over 14 amino acids. The DNA for the CDR3 is TGCAGCGCCAGGACAGGGACGAGTTTCTACGAGCAGTACTTC. This codes for CSARTGTSFYEQYF.

This chain links TRBV19 with TRBJ2-6; D unclear. The CDR3 runs to 15 residues. The germline V and J ends were trimmed by 3 bases and 4 bases, with 10 bases remaining between them. Germline CDR1 and CDR2: LNHDA and SQIVND (reference sequence). In nucleotides, the CDR3 is TGTGCCAGTAGTATTAGACTCCTAGGGGCCAACGTCCTGACTTTC. Its protein is CASSIRLLGANVLTF.

The chain recombines TRBV5-1 with TRBJ1-1; possibly TRBD1 for D (6 bases). Germline-derived CDR1 and CDR2 are SGHRS and YFSETQ. The CDR3 is 14 amino acids. Trimming pared 4 bases from V and 1 base from J, leaving 11 bases between. CDR3 sequence (DNA): TGCGCCAGCAGCGTTAAAGGGGGGAACACTGAAGCTTTCTTT. Protein sequence: CASSVKGGNTEAFF. Looking up the rest from reference TRBV5-1 and TRBJ1-1 gives the full variable domain: KAGVTQTPRYLIKTRGQQVTLSCSPISGHRSVSWYQQTPGQGLQFLFEYFSETQRNKGNFPGRFSGRQFSNSRSEMNVSTLELGDSALYLCASSVKGGNTEAFFGQGTRLTVV.

The chain is built from TRBV5-5 and TRBJ2-2; TRBD2 matches 8 bases. The CDR3 runs 14 residues. The trim removed 1 base at V and 8 bases at J, leaving 4 bases unmatched. Germline V CDR1 and CDR2: SGHKS, YYEKEE (reference sequence). CDR3 coding DNA: TGTGCCAGCAGCTTGACGGGAGGGCCGGGGGAGCTGTTTTTT. It codes for CASSLTGGPGELFF.

The rearrangement joins TRBV2 to TRBJ2-5; 8 bases line up with TRBD2. The V segment lost 3 bases and the J segment 4 bases; nucleotides outside the gene matches: 7. The CDR3 sequence is 15 residues long. In germline, CDR1 is SNHLY, CDR2 FYNNEI. In DNA, the CDR3 is TGTGCCAGCAGTGACGGGGGGGGTGGAGGAGAGACCCAGTACTTC. It is translated as CASSDGGGGGETQYF.

The V and J genes are TRBV29-1 and TRBJ1-5; D may be TRBD1 (6 bases). Trimming took 4 bases from V and 3 from J, leaving 7 bases between them. Per germline, CDR1 SQVTM and CDR2 ANQGSEA. The CDR3 is made up of 12 amino acids. Here the CDR3 reads CSVGQANQPQHF. In DNA form, the CDR3 reads TGCAGCGTTGGACAGGCCAATCAGCCCCAGCATTTT.

The gene calls are TRBV5-6 and TRBJ2-6, with TRBD1 matching 7 bases. Per the germline V gene, CDR1 is SGHDT and CDR2 is YYEEEE. The CDR3 loop spans 19 amino acids. The J segment lost 4 bases and the V segment lost 2 bases, leaving 15 bases of the junction unmatched. The CDR3 DNA reads TGTGCCAGCAGCTTCTGGTTCGACAGGGATGGGGCCGGGGCCAACGTCCTGACTTTC. Protein product: CASSFWFDRDGAGANVLTF.

In this sample, this clone turned up once. The V call is TRBV2, the J call TRBJ2-1; 8 bases line up with TRBD2. The CDR3 has 15 residues. The V gene's germline CDR1 is SNHLY and CDR2 FYNNEI. With 0 bases clipped from V and 10 bases from J, the junction kept 8 bases outside the gene matches. CDR3 sequence (DNA): TGTGCCAGCAGTGAAGCGCAAGCGGGAGTGGAGGAGCAGTTCTTC. Translating gives CASSEAQAGVEEQFF.

V is TRBV11-2 and J is TRBJ1-2; 9 bases fit TRBD1. Germline V lookup: CDR1 SGHAT, CDR2 FQNNGV. This CDR3 region has 14 residues. Trimming removed 5 bases from V and 8 bases from J; junction bases left unmatched: 9. CDR3 bases: TGTGCCAGCAGCGGCCGGGACAGGGACTTCGGCTACACCTTC. Amino acids: CASSGRDRDFGYTF.

The rearrangement joins TRBV14 to TRBJ1-3; D not certain. The V gene lost 1 base and the J gene lost 0 bases, with 19 bases spanning the gap. In germline, CDR1 is SGHDN, CDR2 FVKESK. The CDR3 consists of 19 residues. The CDR3 reads CASSQVDGCRGFSGNTIYF. The CDR3 DNA follows: TGTGCCAGCAGCCAAGTAGACGGTTGCCGGGGATTCTCTGGAAACACCATATATTTT.